This TCR beta chain derives from a study of blood T cell repertoires in COVID-19. Across the study: Whether acute or convalescent, the COVID-19 samples came from the United States, Italy and Spain. In each case, the material was cDNA or gDNA derived from T cells, B-cell-depleted T cells, or PBMCs.

V was pared by 5 bases and J by 6 bases, with 13 bases between. This CDR3 is 13 amino acids long. TCRdb's copy holds only in-frame clones and misses some; the assay was immunoSEQ multiplex PCR. The table includes around 220,000 clones, 90% detected once. Participant ages covered about 18 to 89 years across around 25 US areas. Participant-reported clinical history was the basis for cohort assignment. The sequence was obtained from a man between 25 and 39 years old who had been exposed to COVID-19. The rearrangement joins TRBV12-3 or TRBV12-4 to TRBJ1-1, with D possibly matching TRBD1 (5 bases). What was sequenced was PBMCs or T cells enriched from blood (not recorded which). The CDR3 reads CASSQRGGAEAFF. CDR3 sequence (DNA): TGTGCCAGCAGTCAAAGGGGTGGGGCTGAAGCTTTCTTT.